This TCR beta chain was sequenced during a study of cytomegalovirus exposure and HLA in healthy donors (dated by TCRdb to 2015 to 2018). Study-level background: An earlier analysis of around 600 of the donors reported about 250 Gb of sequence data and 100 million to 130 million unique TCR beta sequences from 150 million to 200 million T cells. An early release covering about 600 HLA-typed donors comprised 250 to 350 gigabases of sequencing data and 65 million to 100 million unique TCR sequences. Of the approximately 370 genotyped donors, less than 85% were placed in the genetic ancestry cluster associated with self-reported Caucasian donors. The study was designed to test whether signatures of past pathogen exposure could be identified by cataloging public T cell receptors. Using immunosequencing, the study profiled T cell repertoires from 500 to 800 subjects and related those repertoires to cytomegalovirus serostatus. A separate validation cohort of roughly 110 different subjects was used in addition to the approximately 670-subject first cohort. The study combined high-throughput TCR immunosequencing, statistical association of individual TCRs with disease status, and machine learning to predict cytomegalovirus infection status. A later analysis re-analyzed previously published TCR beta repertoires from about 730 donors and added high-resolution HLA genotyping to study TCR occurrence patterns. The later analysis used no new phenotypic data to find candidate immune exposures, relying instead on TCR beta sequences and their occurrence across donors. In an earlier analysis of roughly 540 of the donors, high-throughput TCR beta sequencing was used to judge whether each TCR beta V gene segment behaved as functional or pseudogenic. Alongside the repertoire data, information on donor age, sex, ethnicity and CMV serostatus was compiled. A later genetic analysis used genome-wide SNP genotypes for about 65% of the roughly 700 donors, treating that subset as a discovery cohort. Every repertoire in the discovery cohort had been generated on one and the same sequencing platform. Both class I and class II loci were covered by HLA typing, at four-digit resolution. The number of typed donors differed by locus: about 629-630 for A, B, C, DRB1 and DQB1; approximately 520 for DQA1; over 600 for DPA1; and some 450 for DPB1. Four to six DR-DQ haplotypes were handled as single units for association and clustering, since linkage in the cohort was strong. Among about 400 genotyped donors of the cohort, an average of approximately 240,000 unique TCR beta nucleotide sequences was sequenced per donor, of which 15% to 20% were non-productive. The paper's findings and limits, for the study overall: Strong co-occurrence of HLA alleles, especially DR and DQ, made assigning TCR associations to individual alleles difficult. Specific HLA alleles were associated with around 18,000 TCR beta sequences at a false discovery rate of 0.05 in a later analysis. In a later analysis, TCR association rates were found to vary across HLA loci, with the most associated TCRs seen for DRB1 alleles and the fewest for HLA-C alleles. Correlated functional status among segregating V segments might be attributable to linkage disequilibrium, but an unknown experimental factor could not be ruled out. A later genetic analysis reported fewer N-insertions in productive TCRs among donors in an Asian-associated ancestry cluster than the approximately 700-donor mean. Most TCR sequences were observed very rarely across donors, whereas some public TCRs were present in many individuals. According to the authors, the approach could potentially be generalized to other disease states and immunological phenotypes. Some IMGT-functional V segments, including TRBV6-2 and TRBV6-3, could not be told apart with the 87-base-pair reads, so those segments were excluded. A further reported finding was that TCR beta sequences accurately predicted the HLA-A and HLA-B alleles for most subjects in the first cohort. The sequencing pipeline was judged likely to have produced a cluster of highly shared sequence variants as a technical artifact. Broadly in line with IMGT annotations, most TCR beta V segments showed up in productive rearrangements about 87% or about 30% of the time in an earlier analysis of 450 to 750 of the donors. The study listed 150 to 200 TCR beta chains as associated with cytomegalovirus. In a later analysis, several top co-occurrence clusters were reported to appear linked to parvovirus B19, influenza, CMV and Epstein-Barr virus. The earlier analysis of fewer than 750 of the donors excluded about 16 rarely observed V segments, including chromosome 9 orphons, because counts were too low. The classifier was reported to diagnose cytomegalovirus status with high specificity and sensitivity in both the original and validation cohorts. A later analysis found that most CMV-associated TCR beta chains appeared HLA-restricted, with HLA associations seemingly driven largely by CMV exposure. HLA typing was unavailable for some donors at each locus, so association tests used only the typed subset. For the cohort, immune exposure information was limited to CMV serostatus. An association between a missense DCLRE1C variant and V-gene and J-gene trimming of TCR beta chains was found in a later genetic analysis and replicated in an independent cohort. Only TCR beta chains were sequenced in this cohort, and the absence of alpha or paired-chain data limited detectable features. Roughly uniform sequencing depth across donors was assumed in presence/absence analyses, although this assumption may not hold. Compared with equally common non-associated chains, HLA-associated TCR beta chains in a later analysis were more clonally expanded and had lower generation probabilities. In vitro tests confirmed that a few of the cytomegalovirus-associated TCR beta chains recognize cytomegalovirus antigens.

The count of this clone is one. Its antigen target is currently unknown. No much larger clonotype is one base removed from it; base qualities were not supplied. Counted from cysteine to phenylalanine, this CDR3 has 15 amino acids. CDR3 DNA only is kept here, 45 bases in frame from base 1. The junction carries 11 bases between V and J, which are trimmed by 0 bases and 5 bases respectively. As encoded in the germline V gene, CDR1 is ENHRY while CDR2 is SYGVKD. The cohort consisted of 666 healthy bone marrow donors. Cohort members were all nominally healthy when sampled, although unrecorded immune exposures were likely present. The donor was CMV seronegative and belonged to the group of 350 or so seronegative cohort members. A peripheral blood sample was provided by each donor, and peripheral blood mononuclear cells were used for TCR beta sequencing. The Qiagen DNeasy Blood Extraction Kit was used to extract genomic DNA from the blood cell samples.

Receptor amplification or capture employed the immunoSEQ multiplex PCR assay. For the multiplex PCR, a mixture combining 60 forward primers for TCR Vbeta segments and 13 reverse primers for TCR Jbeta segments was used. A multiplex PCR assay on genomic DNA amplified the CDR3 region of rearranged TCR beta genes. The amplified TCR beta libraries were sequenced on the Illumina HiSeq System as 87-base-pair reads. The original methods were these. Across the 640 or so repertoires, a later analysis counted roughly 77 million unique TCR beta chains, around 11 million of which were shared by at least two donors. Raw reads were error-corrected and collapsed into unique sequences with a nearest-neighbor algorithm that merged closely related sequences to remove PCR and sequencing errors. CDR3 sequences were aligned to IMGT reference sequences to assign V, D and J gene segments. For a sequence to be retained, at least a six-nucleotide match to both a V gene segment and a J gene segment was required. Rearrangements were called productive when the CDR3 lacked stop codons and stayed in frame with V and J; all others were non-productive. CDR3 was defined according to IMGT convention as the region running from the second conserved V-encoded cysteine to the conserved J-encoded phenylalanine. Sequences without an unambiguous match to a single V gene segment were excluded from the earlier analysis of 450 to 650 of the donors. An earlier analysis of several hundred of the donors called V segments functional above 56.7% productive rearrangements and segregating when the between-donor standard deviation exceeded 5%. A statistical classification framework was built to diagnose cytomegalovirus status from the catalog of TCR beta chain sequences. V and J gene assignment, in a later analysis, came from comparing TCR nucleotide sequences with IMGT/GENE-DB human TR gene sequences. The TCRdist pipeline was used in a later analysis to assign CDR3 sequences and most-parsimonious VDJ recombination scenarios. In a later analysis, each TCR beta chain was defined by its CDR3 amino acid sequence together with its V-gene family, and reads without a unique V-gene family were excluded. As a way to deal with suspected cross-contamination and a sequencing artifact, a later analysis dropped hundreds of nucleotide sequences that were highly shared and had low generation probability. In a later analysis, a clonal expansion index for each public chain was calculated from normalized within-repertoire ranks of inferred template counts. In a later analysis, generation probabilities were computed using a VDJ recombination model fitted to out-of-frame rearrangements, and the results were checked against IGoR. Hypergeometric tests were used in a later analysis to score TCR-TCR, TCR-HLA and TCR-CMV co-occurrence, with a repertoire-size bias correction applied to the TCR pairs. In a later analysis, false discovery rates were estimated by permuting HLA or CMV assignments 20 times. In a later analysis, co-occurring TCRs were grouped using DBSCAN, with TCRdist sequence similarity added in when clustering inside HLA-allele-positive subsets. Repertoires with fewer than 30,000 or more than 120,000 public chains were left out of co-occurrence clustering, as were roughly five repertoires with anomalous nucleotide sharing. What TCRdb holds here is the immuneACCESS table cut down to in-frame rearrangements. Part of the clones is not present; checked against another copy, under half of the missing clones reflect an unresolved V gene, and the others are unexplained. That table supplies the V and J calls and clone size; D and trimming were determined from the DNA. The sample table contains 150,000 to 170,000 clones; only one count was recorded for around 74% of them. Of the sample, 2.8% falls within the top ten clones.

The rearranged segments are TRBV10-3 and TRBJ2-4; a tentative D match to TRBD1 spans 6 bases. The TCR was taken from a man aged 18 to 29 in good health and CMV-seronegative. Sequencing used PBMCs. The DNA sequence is TGTGCCATCAGTGAGTCCAGGGGAGTCGAAAACATTCAGTACTTC. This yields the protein CAISESRGVENIQYF.